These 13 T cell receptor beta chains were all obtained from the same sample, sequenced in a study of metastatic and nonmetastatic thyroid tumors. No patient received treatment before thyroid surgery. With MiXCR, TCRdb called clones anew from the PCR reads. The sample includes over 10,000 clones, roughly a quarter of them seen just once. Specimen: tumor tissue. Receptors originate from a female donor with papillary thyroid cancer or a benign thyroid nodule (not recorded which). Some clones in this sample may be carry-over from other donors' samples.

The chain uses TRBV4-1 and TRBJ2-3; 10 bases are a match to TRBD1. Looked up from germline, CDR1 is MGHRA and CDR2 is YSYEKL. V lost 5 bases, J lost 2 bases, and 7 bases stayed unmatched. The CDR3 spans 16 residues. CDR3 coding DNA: TGCGCCAGCAGCGAACGGGACAGGGGATTCACAGATACGCAGTATTTT. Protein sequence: CASSERDRGFTDTQYF.

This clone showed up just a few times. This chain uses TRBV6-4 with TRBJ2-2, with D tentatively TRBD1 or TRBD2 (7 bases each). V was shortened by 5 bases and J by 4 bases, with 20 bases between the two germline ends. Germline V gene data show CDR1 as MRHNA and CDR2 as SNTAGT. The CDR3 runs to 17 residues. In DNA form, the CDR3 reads TGTGCCAGCAGTCCGAGGGGGGGACAGCCGGGCACCGGGGAGCTGTTTTTT. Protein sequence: CASSPRGGQPGTGELFF.

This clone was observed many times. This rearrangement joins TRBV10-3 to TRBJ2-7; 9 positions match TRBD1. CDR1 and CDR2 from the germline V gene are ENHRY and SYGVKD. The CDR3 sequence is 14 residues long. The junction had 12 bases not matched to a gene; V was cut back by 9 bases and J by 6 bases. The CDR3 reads CAIKPDRGAGEQYV. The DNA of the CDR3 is TGTGCCATAAAACCCGACAGGGGGGCAGGCGAGCAGTACGTC.

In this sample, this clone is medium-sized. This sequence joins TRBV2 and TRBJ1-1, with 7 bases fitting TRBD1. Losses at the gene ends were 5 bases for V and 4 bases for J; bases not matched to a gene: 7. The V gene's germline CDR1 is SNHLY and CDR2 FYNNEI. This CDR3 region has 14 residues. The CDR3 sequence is CASSRQGSVTEAFF. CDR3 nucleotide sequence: TGTGCCAGCAGTCGACAGGGTAGCGTCACTGAAGCTTTCTTT.

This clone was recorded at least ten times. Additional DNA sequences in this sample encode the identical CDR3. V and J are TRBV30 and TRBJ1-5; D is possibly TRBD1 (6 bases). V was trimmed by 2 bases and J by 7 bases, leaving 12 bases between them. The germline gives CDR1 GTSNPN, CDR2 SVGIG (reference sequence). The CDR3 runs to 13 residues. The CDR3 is CAWSTGGEQPQHF. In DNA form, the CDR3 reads TGTGCCTGGAGTACGGGGGGCGAACAGCCCCAGCATTTT.

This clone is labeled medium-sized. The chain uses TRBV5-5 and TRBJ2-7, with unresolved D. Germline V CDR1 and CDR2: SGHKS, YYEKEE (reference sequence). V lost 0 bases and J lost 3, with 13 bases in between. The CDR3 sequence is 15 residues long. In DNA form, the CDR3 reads TGTGCCAGCAGCTTGGCCTCCCAGTCCCTCTACGAGCAGTACTTC. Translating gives CASSLASQSLYEQYF. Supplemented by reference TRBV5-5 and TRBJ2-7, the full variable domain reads DAGVTQSPTHLIKTRGQQVTLRCSPISGHKSVSWYQQVLGQGPQFIFQYYEKEERGRGNFPDRFSARQFPNYSSELNVNALLLGDSALYLCASSLASQSLYEQYFGPGTRLTVT.

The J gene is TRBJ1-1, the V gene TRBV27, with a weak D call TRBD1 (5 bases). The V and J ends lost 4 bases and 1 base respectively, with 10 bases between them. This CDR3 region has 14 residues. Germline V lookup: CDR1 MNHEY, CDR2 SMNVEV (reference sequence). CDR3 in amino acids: CASSSGGWNTEAFF. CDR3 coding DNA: TGTGCCAGCAGTTCTGGGGGGTGGAACACTGAAGCTTTCTTT.

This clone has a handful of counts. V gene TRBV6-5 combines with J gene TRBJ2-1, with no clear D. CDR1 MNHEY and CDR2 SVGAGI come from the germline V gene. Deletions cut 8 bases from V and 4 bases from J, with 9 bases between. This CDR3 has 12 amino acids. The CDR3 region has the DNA TGTGCCAGCCGAAAGTCGTACAATGAGCAGTTCTTC. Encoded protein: CASRKSYNEQFF.

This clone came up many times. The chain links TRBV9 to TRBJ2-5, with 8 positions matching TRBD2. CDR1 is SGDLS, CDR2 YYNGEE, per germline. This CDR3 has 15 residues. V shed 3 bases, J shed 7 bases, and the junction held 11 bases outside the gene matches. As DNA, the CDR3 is TGTGCCAGCAGCGCGACGGGGGGGATTGTTGGGACCCAGTACTTC. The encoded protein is CASSATGGIVGTQYF.

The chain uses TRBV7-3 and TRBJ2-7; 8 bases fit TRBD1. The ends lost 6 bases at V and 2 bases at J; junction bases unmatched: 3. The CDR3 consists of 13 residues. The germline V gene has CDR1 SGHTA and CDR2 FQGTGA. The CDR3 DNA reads TGTGCCAGCAGGTTGACAGGGGCCTACGAGCAGTACTTC. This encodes CASRLTGAYEQYF.

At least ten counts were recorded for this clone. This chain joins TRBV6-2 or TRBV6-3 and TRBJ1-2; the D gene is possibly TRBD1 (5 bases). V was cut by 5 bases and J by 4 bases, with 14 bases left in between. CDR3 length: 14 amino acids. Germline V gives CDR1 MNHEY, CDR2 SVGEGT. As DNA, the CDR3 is TGTGCCAGCAGTACCGCGAGGAGGGGCTATGGCTACACCTTC. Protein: CASSTARRGYGYTF.

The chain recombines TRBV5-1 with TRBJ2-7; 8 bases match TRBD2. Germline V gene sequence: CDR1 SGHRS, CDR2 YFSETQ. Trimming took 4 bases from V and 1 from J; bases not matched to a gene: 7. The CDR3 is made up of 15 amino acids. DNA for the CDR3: TGCGCCAGCAGCCCCGGGAGGGTCGGATCCTACGAGCAGTACTTC. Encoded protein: CASSPGRVGSYEQYF.

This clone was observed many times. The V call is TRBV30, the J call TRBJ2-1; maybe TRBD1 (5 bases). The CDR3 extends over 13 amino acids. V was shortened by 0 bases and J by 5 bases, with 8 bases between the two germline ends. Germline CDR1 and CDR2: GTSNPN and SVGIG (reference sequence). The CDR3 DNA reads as TGTGCCTGGAGTGTAGGGGTGAACAATGAGCAGTTCTTC. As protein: CAWSVGVNNEQFF.